Shown below are 6 T cell receptor beta chains from a single sample sequenced in a study of shared clonotypes between healthy human individuals. Sequenced by immunoSEQ multiplex PCR; TCRdb stores in-frame clones only, minus some. This sample yields approximately 1,500,000 clones, of which 95% to 97% are seen a single time; more than 0.9% belongs to the top ten. Sequencing used naive CD4+ T cells sorted from blood. Described subset: CD45RA+ positively selected. The receptor source for this set is a young man in good health.

The V call is TRBV7-2, the J call TRBJ2-1; TRBD2 aligns across 14 bases. Germline trimming cut 4 bases from V and 7 bases from J; bases unmatched to any gene: 12. This CDR3 is built from 18 residues. CDR1 SGHTA and CDR2 FQGNSA come from the germline V gene. CDR3 DNA sequence: TGTGCCAGCAGCTCACCGACGACTAGCGGGAGGGCCCGTAATGAGCAGTTCTTC. This sequence encodes CASSSPTTSGRARNEQFF.

The chain links TRBV7-9 to TRBJ2-1; TRBD2 aligns across 9 bases. CDR1 and CDR2 from the germline V gene are SEHNR and FQNEAQ (reference sequence). Trimming cost V 5 bases and J 5 bases; bases outside gene matches: 7. This CDR3 has 15 residues. In DNA form, the CDR3 reads TGTGCCAGCAGCCCGTTAGCGGGAGTCAACAATGAGCAGTTCTTC. It specifies CASSPLAGVNNEQFF.

The chain is built from TRBV11-2 and TRBJ2-7, with D tentatively TRBD2 (6 bases). The CDR3 has 13 residues. The V gene's germline CDR1 is SGHAT and CDR2 FQNNGV. Between the trimmed V and J ends, which lost 4 bases and 7 bases, there was a span of 14 bases. The CDR3 DNA sequence: TGTGCCAGCAGCTCTAGGGGACTGTCAGAGCAGTACTTC. Translating gives CASSSRGLSEQYF. The complete variable domain, with remaining parts taken from reference TRBV11-2 and TRBJ2-7, reads EAGVAQSPRYKIIEKRQSVAFWCNPISGHATLYWYQQILGQGPKLLIQFQNNGVVDDSQLPKDRFSAERLKGVDSTLKIQPAKLEDSAVYLCASSSRGLSEQYFGPGTRLTVT.

The chain links TRBV7-3 to TRBJ2-1; weak D call: TRBD1 (6 bases). V lost 5 bases and J lost 7, with 9 bases in between. The germline V gene has CDR1 SGHTA and CDR2 FQGTGA. There are 12 residues in the CDR3. CDR3 DNA sequence: TGTGCCAGCAGCCCTACAGGGAATGAGCAGTTCTTC. It is translated as CASSPTGNEQFF.

CDR3 DNA sequence: TGTGCCAGCAGTGAAGGAGGGGCAGGGGGAAAACTGTTTTTT. Amino acid sequence: CASSEGGAGGKLFF. The chain recombines TRBV2 with TRBJ1-4; 7 nucleotides line up with TRBD1. Germline V lookup: CDR1 SNHLY, CDR2 FYNNEI. The CDR3 runs to 14 residues. The J segment lost 10 bases and the V segment lost 1 base, leaving 6 bases of the junction unmatched.

The gene calls are TRBV7-6 and TRBJ2-5, with 13 bases identical to TRBD2. The ends lost 3 bases at V and 5 bases at J; junction bases unmatched: 6. The CDR3 contains 16 residues. The V gene's germline CDR1 is SGHVS and CDR2 FNYEAQ. CDR3 sequence reads: CASSFSGLAGVETQYF. The CDR3 DNA is TGTGCCAGCAGCTTTAGCGGACTAGCGGGAGTGGAGACCCAGTACTTC.